These T cell receptor beta chains were read from a single sample in a study of PD-1 blockade in classical Hodgkin lymphoma. Sequenced by immunoSEQ multiplex PCR; TCRdb stores in-frame clones only, minus some. The data contain about 25,000 clones, less than 95% of them singletons. Sequencing was done on a sample of CD4+ T cells from blood. The receptors shown here come from a human donor with classical Hodgkin lymphoma. The conserved cysteine and the conserved F or W are not part of the CDR3 here.

TRBV11-1	TRBJ2-2	ASSLAGPNTGELF
TRBV5-1	TRBJ2-1	ASSAVGEQF
TRBV15	TRBJ2-3	ATSRDPPGLAGGTDTQY
TRBV19	TRBJ1-1	ASSSLPGQGVNTEAF
TRBV20-1	TRBJ2-3	SASGADTQY
TRBV4-3	TRBJ2-5	ASSQDIDSLETQY
TRBV5-6	TRBJ2-7	ASSRRSGTSTYEQY
TRBV6-1	TRBJ2-7	ASTQEGQVAYEQY
TRBV5-1	TRBJ1-2	ASSPRPGGDTYGYT
TRBV28	TRBJ2-7	ASSYRVGTGYEQY
TRBV4-2	TRBJ1-6	ASSQDRGYNSPLH
TRBV7-7	TRBJ2-7	ASSLQQGPPYEQY
TRBV9	TRBJ1-2	ASSGPGRGGGGYT
TRBV5-1	TRBJ2-3	ASSSISGSGTDTQY